This T cell receptor beta chain is drawn from a study of blood T cell repertoires in COVID-19. Participants came from roughly 24 US areas, aged roughly 18 to 89 years. V lost 5 bases to trimming and J lost 6 bases; unmatched junction nucleotides: 11. CDR3 size: 16 residues. CDR1 and CDR2 (germline): SGHTA, FQGTGA. Authors' methods: Amplifying reference gene primers gave estimates of nucleated cell counts. Produced via immunoSEQ multiplex PCR; TCRdb's table is partial and in-frame only. D and trimming were read from the DNA, whereas the V and J calls and clone size are those reported in that table. The data show about 220,000 clones, 80% to 90% seen once.

V usage is TRBV7-3 and J usage is TRBJ2-2; 8 nucleotides line up with TRBD1. This receptor was obtained from a woman between 50 and 59 years old with acute COVID-19. The source material was PBMCs or T cells enriched from blood (not recorded which). Here the CDR3 DNA reads TGTGCCAGCAGCCACCGTCGGACAGGGTTATCCGGGGAGCTGTTTTTT. Encoded protein: CASSHRRTGLSGELFF.